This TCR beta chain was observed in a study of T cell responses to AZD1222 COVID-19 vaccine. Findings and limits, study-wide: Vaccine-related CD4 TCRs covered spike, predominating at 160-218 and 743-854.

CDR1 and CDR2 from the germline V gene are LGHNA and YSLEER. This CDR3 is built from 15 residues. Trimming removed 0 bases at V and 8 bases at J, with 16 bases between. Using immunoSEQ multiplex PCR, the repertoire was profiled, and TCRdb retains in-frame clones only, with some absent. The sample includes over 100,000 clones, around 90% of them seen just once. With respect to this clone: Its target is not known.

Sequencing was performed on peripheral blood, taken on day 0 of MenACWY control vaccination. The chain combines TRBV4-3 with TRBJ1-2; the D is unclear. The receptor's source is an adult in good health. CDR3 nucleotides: TGCGCCAGCAGCCAAGAGGTGAAGGGAGGTCTGGGCTACACCTTC. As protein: CASSQEVKGGLGYTF.